This entry lists 15 T cell receptor beta chains sequenced from one sample in a study of response to subunit inactivated influenza vaccine. Each CDR3 protein gets one entry after TCRdb re-called the RT-PCR reads with MiXCR. The sample consists of about 520,000 distinct CDR3 sequences, roughly 9.8% of them appearing once. This specimen was PBMCs from blood, taken 40 to 50 days after vaccination. The receptors stem from a man aged 45-60 years who received an inactivated influenza vaccine.

CDR3 in amino acids: CASSYSWSDQPQHF. The DNA of the CDR3 is TGTGCCAGCAGTTACTCGTGGAGCGATCAGCCCCAGCATTTT. This rearrangement joins TRBV6-2 or TRBV6-3 to TRBJ1-5; D is uncertain. The CDR3 spans 14 residues. Germline assignment: CDR1 MNHEY and CDR2 SVGEGT. V was trimmed by 0 bases and J by 5 bases, leaving 8 bases between them.

This sequence joins TRBV7-6 and TRBJ1-2; D not certain. The CDR3 extends over 15 amino acids. The V gene lost 3 bases and the J gene lost 6 bases, with 17 bases spanning the gap. From germline, CDR1 is SGHVS and CDR2 FNYEAQ. CDR3 residues: CASSLDPNRWDGYTF. The CDR3 bases are TGTGCCAGCAGCTTGGACCCGAACCGTTGGGATGGCTACACCTTC. Drawing the rest from reference TRBV7-6 and TRBJ1-2, the complete variable domain is GAGVSQSPRYKVTKRGQDVALRCDPISGHVSLYWYRQALGQGPEFLTYFNYEAQQDKSGLPNDRFSAERPEGSISTLTIQRTEQRDSAMYRCASSLDPNRWDGYTFGSGTRLTVV.

This clonotype was found a few times. V gene TRBV6-2 or TRBV6-3 combines with J gene TRBJ2-7; D unclear. CDR1 MNHEY and CDR2 SVGEGT come from the germline V gene. Trimming pared 6 bases from V and 2 bases from J, leaving 14 bases between. The CDR3 loop spans 14 amino acids. The CDR3 region has the DNA TGTGCCAGCAGCCCCCCACCACAACCCTACGAGCAGTACTTC. This codes for CASSPPPQPYEQYF.

This chain uses TRBV20-1 with TRBJ1-4, with a tentative D call TRBD1 (6 bases). Germline CDR1 DFQATT, CDR2 SNEGSKA (reference sequence). Trimming took off 5 bases at V and 2 bases at J, with 12 bases between the two ends. This CDR3 region has 14 residues. The CDR3 region has the DNA TGCAGTGCTGAACAGGGTAGTACTAATGAAAAACTGTTTTTT. This sequence encodes CSAEQGSTNEKLFF.

This chain connects TRBV7-9 to TRBJ2-5; TRBD1 is a possible D gene (5 bases). Trimming stripped 5 bases from V and 3 bases from J, with 19 bases between. CDR3 length: 16 amino acids. Germline V gives CDR1 SEHNR, CDR2 FQNEAQ (reference sequence). CDR3 coding DNA: TGTGCCAGCAGCCGACGGGTGCCGGCCAGGGAAGAGACCCAGTACTTC. Its protein is CASSRRVPAREETQYF.

This clonotype was observed many times. V gene TRBV7-9 combines with J gene TRBJ2-1; 7 bases line up with TRBD2. Germline CDR1 is SEHNR and CDR2 is FQNEAQ (reference sequence). The CDR3 runs to 15 residues. With V trimmed by 5 bases and J by 8 bases, 12 bases remained unmatched. CDR3 protein: CASSQGGGTGDEQFF. CDR3 bases: TGTGCCAGCAGCCAGGGCGGGGGAACGGGCGATGAGCAGTTCTTC.

This clonotype was picked up many times. V and J are TRBV4-2 and TRBJ1-2; 11 nucleotides agree with TRBD1. The ends lost 5 bases at V and 3 bases at J; junction bases unmatched: 5. Germline CDR1 reads LGHNA; CDR2 reads YNFKEQ. The CDR3 consists of 15 residues. CDR3 residues: CASSSPGQGDYGYTF. CDR3 DNA sequence: TGTGCCAGCAGCTCGCCGGGACAGGGGGACTATGGCTACACCTTC.

The genes are TRBV6-2 or TRBV6-3 and TRBJ2-7, with TRBD2 as a possible D gene (5 bases). Germline V gene sequence: CDR1 MNHEY, CDR2 SVGEGT. This CDR3 has 18 amino acids. Deletions cut 2 bases from V and 3 bases from J, with 23 bases between. The CDR3 DNA reads TGTGCCAGCAGTTACCCTCTTCCCCCGAAGAGGACTTACTACGAGCAGTACTTC. As protein: CASSYPLPPKRTYYEQYF.

This clonotype has ten or more counts. The gene calls are TRBV4-1 and TRBJ1-1; 7 bases agree with TRBD1. Germline V gene sequence: CDR1 MGHRA, CDR2 YSYEKL. The CDR3 is made up of 14 amino acids. V dropped 0 bases and J dropped 11; count of bases not matched to a gene: 9. CDR3 bases: TGCGCCAGCAGCCAAGATTTCGACAGGGTGCACGCTTTCTTT. This sequence encodes CASSQDFDRVHAFF.

In its sample, this clonotype was seen many times. The chain employs TRBV11-2 and TRBJ2-3, with D perhaps being TRBD1 or TRBD2 (6 bases each). CDR1 and CDR2 from the germline V gene are SGHAT and FQNNGV. V lost 2 bases to trimming and J lost 4 bases, with 13 bases between them. The CDR3 consists of 15 residues. In nucleotides, the CDR3 is TGTGCCAGCAGCTTACGGGGGCGAGGGGCAGATACGCAGTATTTT. This gives the protein CASSLRGRGADTQYF. Drawing the rest from reference TRBV11-2 and TRBJ2-3, the complete variable domain is EAGVAQSPRYKIIEKRQSVAFWCNPISGHATLYWYQQILGQGPKLLIQFQNNGVVDDSQLPKDRFSAERLKGVDSTLKIQPAKLEDSAVYLCASSLRGRGADTQYFGPGTRLTVL.

This clonotype was observed a few times. No conserved phenylalanine or tryptophan ends this CDR3, so it is likely a read error. No DNA is shown, since the ends of the CDR3 on it are uncertain; the CDR3 is the one TCRdb lists. The CDR3 reads CASSLLWGK. The gene calls are TRBV5-1 and TRBJ2-5. The CDR3 adds up to 9 amino acids, both ends counted. Germline CDR1 reads SGHRS; CDR2 reads YFSETQ.

CDR3 sequence reads: CASSENRNGGETQYF. CDR3 DNA: TGCGCCAGCAGCGAAAACCGGAACGGGGGAGAGACCCAGTACTTC. The chain joins TRBV5-1 to TRBJ2-5; D is possibly TRBD2 (6 bases). From germline, CDR1 is SGHRS and CDR2 YFSETQ. Trimming cost V 4 bases and J 4 bases, with 17 bases left between them. This CDR3 comprises 15 residues.

This chain connects TRBV12-3 or TRBV12-4 to TRBJ2-7; D perhaps matches TRBD1 (6 bases). The CDR3 extends over 13 amino acids. With 6 bases removed from V and 0 bases from J, the gap between germline ends came to 9 bases. CDR3 sequence reads: CASRRQDSYEQYF. In DNA, the CDR3 is TGTGCCAGCAGGAGACAGGACTCCTACGAGCAGTACTTC.

The chain employs TRBV15 and TRBJ1-5; no definite D call. Germline CDR1 LNHNV, CDR2 YYDKDF (reference sequence). This CDR3 spans 13 amino acids. V lost 0 bases and J 8 bases, leaving 8 bases between the germline ends. The CDR3 nucleotides are TGTGCCACCAGCAGAGATCGGGGAGAGCCCCAGCATTTT. This gives the protein CATSRDRGEPQHF. The entire variable domain, with the rest obtained from reference TRBV15 and TRBJ1-5, is as follows: DAMVIQNPRYQVTQFGKPVTLSCSQTLNHNVMYWYQQKSSQAPKLLFHYYDKDFNNEADTPDNFQSRRPNTSFCFLDIRSPGLGDTAMYLCATSRDRGEPQHFGDGTRLSIL.

This clonotype was seen many times. The chain links TRBV7-2 to TRBJ2-7; D is uncertain. Looked up from germline, CDR1 is SGHTA and CDR2 is FQGNSA. The CDR3 has 15 amino acids. V dropped 1 base and J dropped 3 bases, with 13 bases sitting between them. The CDR3 DNA follows: TGTGCCAGCAGCTTAGAAGTCCCAGCGTTCTACGAGCAGTACTTC. Amino acids: CASSLEVPAFYEQYF.